The sequence of this T cell receptor (beta chain) was determined in a study of preoperative IRX-2 immunotherapy in early breast cancer. The CDR3 runs 17 residues. In germline, CDR1 is MNHNS, CDR2 SASEGT. This clone was seen a few times. Relative to the germline gene, one junction end is altered; a read error may explain this. The treatment was: preoperative locoregional IRX-2 cytokine immunotherapy. Data came from immunoSEQ multiplex PCR; TCRdb stores just in-frame clones and leaves some out. The sample comprises about 38,000 clones, roughly 80% of which are singletons, and approximately 1.5% rests with the top ten.

The chain employs TRBV6-1 and TRBJ1-6, with 9 bases matching TRBD1. The material sequenced was lymph node tissue, taken after IRX-2 immunotherapy. The clonotype was recovered from a human donor with breast cancer. The CDR3 is CAISEATGGRGTSPLHF. The DNA of the CDR3 is TGTGCCATCAGTGAAGCAACAGGGGGCAGGGGGACTTCACCCCTCCACTTT.